This TCR beta chain was obtained from a study of T cell responses to AZD1222 COVID-19 vaccine. For the study at large: Pooled together were second doses at about 4 or about 12 weeks.

As concerns this clone: Its matching antigen is unknown.

Between the trimmed V and J ends, which lost 0 bases and 5 bases, there was a span of 10 bases. Germline CDR1 reads SGHRS; CDR2 reads YFSETQ. The CDR3 is 14 residues long. This table comes from immunoSEQ multiplex PCR, and its TCRdb copy is limited to in-frame clones, with some not included. There are more than 250,000 clones in the sample; 85% to 95% occur only once, and 0.5% to 0.7% lies in the top ten. Regarding the study as a whole: Rises in breadth and depth of Spike-specific TCRs came after two AZD1222 doses.

The specimen was peripheral blood, collected on day 0 of AZD1222 vaccination. This chain links TRBV5-1 with TRBJ2-3; D not certain. This sequence originates from an adult in good health. CDR3 amino acids: CASSLGPGQDTQYF. The CDR3, as DNA: TGCGCCAGCAGCTTGGGCCCCGGGCAAGATACGCAGTATTTT. Filled out from reference TRBV5-1 and TRBJ2-3, the complete variable domain reads KAGVTQTPRYLIKTRGQQVTLSCSPISGHRSVSWYQQTPGQGLQFLFEYFSETQRNKGNFPGRFSGRQFSNSRSEMNVSTLELGDSALYLCASSLGPGQDTQYFGPGTRLTVL.